Each of the 18 T cell receptor beta chains below was sequenced from the same sample in a study of CD8+CD57+ T cells in acquired aplastic anemia. The patients chosen for sequencing had shown expansion of CD8+CD57+ cells (detected by flow cytometry). Genomic DNA acted as the template from which TCR beta VDJ combination and CDR3 sequence profiling were carried out. Via MiXCR, TCRdb re-called the reads, giving one row per CDR3 protein. The sample consists of just over 450,000 distinct CDR3 sequences, approximately 33% of them appearing once. Sequenced sample: sorted CD4+, CD8+, or CD8+CD57+ T cells (not recorded which) from PBMCs. All receptors derive from a human donor with aplastic anemia.

The V and J genes are TRBV2 and TRBJ2-7; 11 bases map to TRBD2. The germline V gene has CDR1 SNHLY and CDR2 FYNNEI. This CDR3 region has 12 residues. Losses at the gene ends were 7 bases for V and 5 bases for J; bases not matched to a gene: 1. The CDR3 region is CASILAGDEQYF. As DNA, the CDR3 is TGTGCCAGCATACTAGCGGGAGACGAGCAGTACTTC.

This clonotype was seen a handful of times. The V gene is TRBV19, the J gene TRBJ2-3; a weak D match, TRBD1 (5 bases). The CDR3 consists of 15 residues. Trimming took off 5 bases at V and 0 bases at J, with 12 bases between the two ends. Germline loops: CDR1 LNHDA, CDR2 SQIVND (reference sequence). The CDR3 reads CASSLAGSSTDTQYF. The CDR3 nucleotides read TGTGCCAGTAGTCTGGCAGGGTCGAGCACAGATACGCAGTATTTT.

The gene calls are TRBV7-3 and TRBJ2-3, with 9 nucleotides matching TRBD2. V lost 6 bases to trimming and J lost 4 bases; unmatched junction nucleotides: 11. The length of the CDR3 is 16 residues. Germline lookup yields CDR1 SGHTA and CDR2 FQGTGA. CDR3 bases: TGTGCCAGCAGTGAATTAGCGGGGGAGAACGCAGATACGCAGTATTTT. It translates to CASSELAGENADTQYF. Together with reference TRBV7-3 and TRBJ2-3, the CDR3 gives the full variable domain: GAGVSQTPSNKVTEKGKYVELRCDPISGHTALYWYRQSLGQGPEFLIYFQGTGAADDSGLPNDRFFAVRPEGSVSTLKIQRTERGDSAVYLCASSELAGENADTQYFGPGTRLTVL.

The table lists this clonotype with a few counts. The chain couples TRBV2 to TRBJ2-2; D possibly corresponds to TRBD2 (5 bases). Per the germline V gene, CDR1 is SNHLY and CDR2 is FYNNEI. Trimming removed 3 bases from V and 6 bases from J, with 8 bases in between. This CDR3 has 13 amino acids. CDR3 protein: CASSEAGAGELFF. CDR3 nucleotide sequence: TGTGCCAGCAGTGAGGCCGGGGCCGGGGAGCTGTTTTTT.

In its sample, this clonotype was seen a few times. This chain uses TRBV29-1 with TRBJ1-1; D may be TRBD1 (5 bases). Per germline, CDR1 SQVTM and CDR2 ANQGSEA. The CDR3 totals 17 residues. Trimming left V 3 bases short and J 0 bases short, with 20 bases between. The CDR3 sequence: CSVDSRVGFGLNTEAFF. CDR3 DNA: TGCAGCGTTGATTCCAGGGTGGGTTTCGGTCTGAACACTGAAGCTTTCTTT. Drawing the rest from reference TRBV29-1 and TRBJ1-1, the complete variable domain is SAVISQKPSRDICQRGTSLTIQCQVDSQVTMMFWYRQQPGQSLTLIATANQGSEATYESGFVIDKFPISRPNLTFSTLTVSNMSPEDSSIYLCSVDSRVGFGLNTEAFFGQGTRLTVV.

This clonotype was detected only a few times. The chain carries TRBV6-5 and TRBJ2-1; TRBD2 might be the D (5 bases). The germline V and J ends were trimmed by 0 bases and 8 bases, with 8 bases remaining between them. CDR1 and CDR2 (germline): MNHEY, SVGAGI. The CDR3 contains 13 residues. CDR3 residues: CASSYSQEDEQFF. The CDR3 DNA follows: TGTGCCAGCAGTTACTCTCAGGAGGATGAGCAGTTCTTC.

This chain joins TRBV5-4 and TRBJ2-1, with TRBD2 identical over 9 bases. Germline CDR1 is SGHNT and CDR2 is YYREEE (reference sequence). There are 14 residues in the CDR3. V trimming: 7 bases; J trimming: 6 bases; junction bases outside the gene matches: 8. DNA for the CDR3: TGTGCCAGCGGCAGGCGGGGGGGCGTCAATGAGCAGTTCTTC. Amino acids: CASGRRGGVNEQFF. Full variable domain (missing parts from reference TRBV5-4 and TRBJ2-1): ETGVTQSPTHLIKTRGQQVTLRCSSQSGHNTVSWYQQALGQGPQFIFQYYREEENGRGNFPPRFSGLQFPNYSSELNVNALELDDSALYLCASGRRGGVNEQFFGPGTRLTVL.

V and J are TRBV2 and TRBJ2-7; unclear D gene. V dropped 5 bases and J dropped 2 bases, with 19 bases sitting between them. Germline CDR1 is SNHLY and CDR2 is FYNNEI. The CDR3 length is 16 residues. The CDR3 protein is CASSSLTLPGTYEQYV. The CDR3 DNA follows: TGTGCCAGCAGTTCCCTGACTCTCCCCGGAACCTACGAGCAGTACGTC.

This clonotype was found many times. The J gene is TRBJ1-6, the V gene TRBV5-8, with D unclear. Germline V gives CDR1 SGHTS, CDR2 YDEGEE. The CDR3 totals 11 residues. V lost 1 base and J 11 bases, leaving 4 bases between the germline ends. The CDR3 region has the DNA TGTGCCAGCAGCTTGATTGCACCCCTCCACTTT. This gives the protein CASSLIAPLHF.

This clonotype was detected many times. The genes are TRBV20-1 and TRBJ2-7; the match to TRBD1 covers 8 bases. Germline lookup yields CDR1 DFQATT and CDR2 SNEGSKA (reference sequence). The V and J ends lost 5 bases and 7 bases, in that order; junction bases with no gene match: 7. This CDR3 is built from 12 residues. The chain's CDR3 is CSARTGIEEQYF. The CDR3 region has the DNA TGCAGTGCTCGGACAGGGATCGAGGAGCAGTACTTC.

Note on this clonotype: A much more abundant neighbour one base away suggests this may be a read error. The V gene is TRBV19, the J gene TRBJ1-6; no firm D call. V lost 0 bases to trimming and J lost 9 bases, with 6 bases between them. Germline V gene data show CDR1 as LNHDA and CDR2 as SQIVND (reference sequence). The CDR3 length is 13 residues. CDR3 sequence (DNA): TGTGCCAGTAGTATAGAAAGAAGTTCACCCCTCCACTTT. As protein: CASSIERSSPLHF.

The chain employs TRBV20-1 and TRBJ2-4; D is possibly TRBD1 or TRBD2 (5 bases each). Per germline, CDR1 DFQATT and CDR2 SNEGSKA (reference sequence). V was cut by 3 bases and J by 1 base, with 10 bases left in between. This CDR3 is built from 14 residues. CDR3 in DNA: TGCAGTGCTAGCCCGGGGCTGGCCAAAAACATTCAGTACTTC. Its protein is CSASPGLAKNIQYF.

On this clonotype itself: A junction boundary mismatches the germline segment, possibly from a read error. The chain couples TRBV18 to TRBJ1-1, with D possibly matching TRBD1 (5 bases). There are 13 residues in the CDR3. Germline V gene sequence: CDR1 KGHSH, CDR2 LQKENI. The CDR3 nucleotides read TGCGCCAGCTCACCACAAGGACAAGTGGGTGCTTTCTTT. Translated, it gives CASSPQGQVGAFF.

Regarding this clonotype: A much larger clonotype is one base distant, so this may be a read error. The chain links TRBV20-1 to TRBJ2-7; the D gene is possibly TRBD2 (6 bases). This CDR3 spans 14 amino acids. Germline-derived CDR1 and CDR2 are DFQATT and SNEGSKA (reference sequence). CDR3 amino acids: CSARAAGGTYERYF. In nucleotides, the CDR3 is TGCAGTGCTAGAGCGGCGGGCGGGACCTACGAGCGGTACTTC.

V is TRBV13 and J is TRBJ2-7; D perhaps matches TRBD1 (6 bases). Germline V gene sequence: CDR1 PRHDT, CDR2 FYEKMQ (reference sequence). This CDR3 region has 15 residues. Trimming pared 5 bases from V and 0 bases from J, leaving 14 bases between. DNA of the CDR3: TGTGCCAGCAGCAAGGACAGCACTAGCTCCTACGAGCAGTACTTC. The encoded protein is CASSKDSTSSYEQYF. Complete variable domain (other parts from reference TRBV13 and TRBJ2-7): AAGVIQSPRHLIKEKRETATLKCYPIPRHDTVYWYQQGPGQDPQFLISFYEKMQSDKGSIPDRFSAQQFSDYHSELNMSSLELGDSALYFCASSKDSTSSYEQYFGPGTRLTVT.

At least ten counts were recorded for this clonotype. J is TRBJ2-7 and V is TRBV20-1; D is ambiguous. Germline V gene sequence: CDR1 DFQATT, CDR2 SNEGSKA (reference sequence). This CDR3 contains 11 residues. Trimming took 3 bases from V and 0 from J, leaving 3 bases between them. The CDR3 coding sequence is TGCAGTGCTAGCGACTCCTACGAGCAGTACTTC. Its translation: CSASDSYEQYF.

The chain uses TRBV2 and TRBJ2-5, with a weak D call TRBD1 (8 bases). Germline V gives CDR1 SNHLY, CDR2 FYNNEI. This CDR3 has 15 residues. The ends were cut back, 5 bases at V and 5 bases at J, with 18 bases in the middle. The CDR3 coding sequence is TGTGCCAGCAGTTCCACAGGGGGGGCGAGGGAGACCCAGTACTTC. This encodes CASSSTGGARETQYF.

The table lists this clonotype with a few counts. This chain links TRBV18 with TRBJ1-4, with a possible D match to TRBD1 (6 bases). The CDR3 has 14 residues. The V gene lost 6 bases and the J gene lost 8 bases, with 16 bases spanning the gap. CDR1 is KGHSH and CDR2 is LQKENI in the germline V gene. This chain's CDR3 is CASSEQGAEEKLFF. The CDR3 coding sequence is TGTGCCAGCTCCGAACAGGGAGCGGAGGAAAAACTGTTTTTT.